Listed below are T cell receptor beta chains from one sample, sequenced in a study of blood T cell repertoires in COVID-19. Measured with immunoSEQ multiplex PCR; TCRdb has only the in-frame clones, and not every one. The sample lists about 200,000 clones; over 75% were seen once. The source material was peripheral blood. These receptors were obtained from a woman of 80 years or more with acute or convalescent COVID-19. The CDR3 runs from the conserved cysteine through the conserved F or W. Fields, in order: J gene, D gene, V gene, clone size, CDR3 DNA, CDR3 protein. D genes are given only for firm matches. Clone size is shown for a subset of rows, as once, few, many or a class of expanded clone.

>TRBJ1-1|NA|TRBV5-8|NA
TGTGCCAGCAGCTTGGGACAAAGAATGAACACTGAAGCTTTCTTT
CASSLGQRMNTEAFF
>TRBJ1-2|NA|TRBV29-1|NA
TGCAGCGTTGAAGGCGGGGGTTCTAACTATGGCTACACCTTC
CSVEGGGSNYGYTF
>TRBJ2-7|TRBD2|TRBV5-1|NA
TGCGCCAGCAGCTTGGCCGGGGCTAGCGGCTCCTACGAGCAGTACTTC
CASSLAGASGSYEQYF
>TRBJ2-7|TRBD1|TRBV5-1|NA
TGCGCCAGCAGGGGGCGCTACGGGACAGAATCACCGAGCGGGTACTTC
CASRGRYGTESPSGYF
>TRBJ2-7|NA|TRBV6-5|once
TGTGCCAGCAGCCACCGGCGGACACAAGACTACGAGCAGTACTTC
CASSHRRTQDYEQYF
>TRBJ1-5|TRBD1|TRBV7-9|NA
TGTGCCAGCAGCTACTACAGGGGTGAGGGCAATCAGCCCCAGCATTTT
CASSYYRGEGNQPQHF
>TRBJ2-2|TRBD2|TRBV4-1|NA
TGCGCCAGCAGCCAGGGACTAGTACTTGCCGGGGAGCTGTTTTTT
CASSQGLVLAGELFF
>TRBJ1-4|TRBD1|TRBV28|NA
TGTGCCAGCAGGCGACAGGGGGGGTCCTCTAATGAAAAACTGTTTTTT
CASRRQGGSSNEKLFF
>TRBJ2-7|TRBD2|TRBV5-1|NA
TGCGCCAGCAGCTTGGAAGCAGCGGGAGGGACCTACGAGCAGTACTTC
CASSLEAAGGTYEQYF
>TRBJ2-7|NA|TRBV6-2/TRBV6-3|NA
TGTGCCAGCAGTTTCCAGGGTTCCTACGAGCAGTACTTC
CASSFQGSYEQYF
>TRBJ1-3|NA|TRBV5-1|NA
TGCGCCAGCAGCTTGCCGAGCTCTGGAAACACCATATATTTT
CASSLPSSGNTIYF
>TRBJ2-1|NA|TRBV11-3|NA
TGTGCCAGCAGCTTAGGAAGGGGGTCCTACAATGAGCAGTTCTTC
CASSLGRGSYNEQFF
>TRBJ1-1|NA|TRBV19|NA
TGTGCCAGTAGTATTACAGGCCGGAACACTGAAGCTTTCTTT
CASSITGRNTEAFF
>TRBJ2-5|TRBD1|TRBV7-2|NA
TGTGCCAGCAGCCAGGACAGGGGTCAAGAGACCCAGTACTTC
CASSQDRGQETQYF
>TRBJ1-2|TRBD1|TRBV6-6|NA
TGTGCCAGCAGTTACGGGGACAGCTTCCTCGGAGGCTACACCTTC
CASSYGDSFLGGYTF
>TRBJ2-1|NA|TRBV24-1|NA
TGTGCCACCAGTGATCGCGACAGGTTCTCCTACAATGAGCAGTTCTTC
CATSDRDRFSYNEQFF
>TRBJ1-1|TRBD1|TRBV5-4|NA
TGTGCCAGCAGCACCCGGGACAGGGGGGGGAACACTGAAGCTTTCTTT
CASSTRDRGGNTEAFF
>TRBJ2-6|TRBD1|TRBV27|NA
TGTGCCAGCAAGGGCCTCCTGGGACAGGGAGCGACTGGGGCCAACGTCCTGACTTTC
CASKGLLGQGATGANVLTF
>TRBJ1-1|NA|TRBV29-1|NA
TGCAGCGTTGTGGGGGACACGAACACTGAAGCTTTCTTT
CSVVGDTNTEAFF
>TRBJ2-5|TRBD2|TRBV19|NA
TGTGCCAGTAGTATCCCAGCGGGGGGAGGGGAGACCCAGTACTTC
CASSIPAGGGETQYF
>TRBJ2-2|NA|TRBV7-9|NA
TGTGCCAGCAGCTTACTAGGGGGGAACACCGGGGAGCTGTTTTTT
CASSLLGGNTGELFF
>TRBJ2-2|NA|TRBV27|NA
TGTGCCAGCGGTCACCGTTCGGGCACCGGGGAGCTGTTTTTT
CASGHRSGTGELFF
>TRBJ1-2|NA|TRBV24-1|NA
TGTGCCACCAGTGACCCGACAGATGGCTACACCTTC
CATSDPTDGYTF
>TRBJ1-3|NA|TRBV2|NA
TGTGCCAGCAGAGCCGCCCCCGGAAACACCATATATTTT
CASRAAPGNTIYF
>TRBJ2-3|TRBD2|TRBV5-4|NA
TGTGCCAGCAGCTTGGGGCCGGGACTAGCGAGCACAGATACGCAGTATTTT
CASSLGPGLASTDTQYF
>TRBJ2-3|TRBD1|TRBV15|NA
TGTGCCACCAGCAGAGAGCGGACAGGTGGAGATACGCAGTATTTT
CATSRERTGGDTQYF
>TRBJ1-1|NA|TRBV3-1/TRBV3-2|NA
TGTGCCAGCAGCCCCTTGTTGGGGAGAACTGAAGCTTTCTTT
CASSPLLGRTEAFF
>TRBJ1-1|NA|TRBV5-1|NA
TGCGCCAGCAGCTCCGGGACTTACACTGAAGCTTTCTTT
CASSSGTYTEAFF
>TRBJ2-5|NA|TRBV10-2|NA
TGCGCCAGCAGTGCTTCTCCGTTTCGGACCCAGTACTTC
CASSASPFRTQYF
>TRBJ2-1|NA|TRBV9|NA
TGTGCCAGCAGCGCGTGGGGCGGAGCCGGAAATGAGCAGTTCTTC
CASSAWGGAGNEQFF
>TRBJ1-2|NA|TRBV6-5|NA
TGTGCCAGCAGTAAGGCAGGGGCAGGATATGGCTACACCTTC
CASSKAGAGYGYTF
>TRBJ2-2|TRBD1|TRBV29-1|NA
TGCAGCTATCGACAGGGAAACACCGGGGAGCTGTTTTTT
CSYRQGNTGELFF
>TRBJ1-4|NA|TRBV5-1|NA
TGCGCCAGCAGCTTGTCGGGGAGAGGTAATGAAAAACTGTTTTTT
CASSLSGRGNEKLFF
>TRBJ2-1|TRBD1|TRBV20-1|NA
TGCAGTGGGGGACAGGGTTTGGCCCAGTTCTTC
CSGGQGLAQFF
>TRBJ1-3|NA|TRBV19|few
TGTGCCAGTGGGCGACAGGTTTGGGGCTTTGGAAACACCATATATTTT
CASGRQVWGFGNTIYF
>TRBJ1-4|TRBD1|TRBV19|NA
TGTGCCAGTAGTCCAGACAGGGTTGGTAATGAAAAACTGTTTTTT
CASSPDRVGNEKLFF
>TRBJ1-2|TRBD1|TRBV5-6|NA
TGTGCCAGCAGCTTTCAGGGGGCACCATATGGCTACACCTTC
CASSFQGAPYGYTF
>TRBJ1-5|NA|TRBV27|NA
TGTGCCAGCAGTTTATCCCGGGGGGCTCGGCAGCCCCAGCATTTT
CASSLSRGARQPQHF
>TRBJ1-3|NA|TRBV29-1|NA
TGCAGCGCTGGCGACCAGGACTCCTCTGGAAACACCATATATTTT
CSAGDQDSSGNTIYF
>TRBJ1-1|NA|TRBV11-2|NA
TGTGCCAGCAGCTTTAACAGTGAAGCTTTCTTT
CASSFNSEAFF
>TRBJ2-2|NA|TRBV5-1|NA
TGCGCCAGTAGAGGACAGAACACCGGGGAGCTGTTTTTT
CASRGQNTGELFF
>TRBJ1-5|NA|TRBV30|NA
TGTGCCTGGAGTGTACTAGAGCGGCCCCAGCATTTT
CAWSVLERPQHF
>TRBJ1-4|TRBD1|TRBV9|NA
TGTGCCAGCAGCGTAGCAACAGGGGGCAGTGAAAAACTGTTTTTT
CASSVATGGSEKLFF
>TRBJ1-1|TRBD1|TRBV30|NA
TGTGCCTGGAGCGTGGGACAGTCGAGCACTGAAGCTTTCTTT
CAWSVGQSSTEAFF
>TRBJ2-7|NA|TRBV5-4|NA
TGTGCCAGCAGCTTGGATGGCACCTCCTACGAGCAGTACTTC
CASSLDGTSYEQYF
>TRBJ1-1|TRBD1|TRBV11-2|NA
TGTGCCAGCAGCTTCCAGGGGGAGACTGAAGCTTTCTTT
CASSFQGETEAFF